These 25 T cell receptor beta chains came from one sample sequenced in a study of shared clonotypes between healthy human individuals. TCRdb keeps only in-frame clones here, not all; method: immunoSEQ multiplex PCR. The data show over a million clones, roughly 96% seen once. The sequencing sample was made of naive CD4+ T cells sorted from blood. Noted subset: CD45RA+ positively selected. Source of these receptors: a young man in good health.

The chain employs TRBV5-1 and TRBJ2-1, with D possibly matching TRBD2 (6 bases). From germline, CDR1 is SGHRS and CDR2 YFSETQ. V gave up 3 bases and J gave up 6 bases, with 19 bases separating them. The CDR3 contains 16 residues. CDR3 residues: CASSSPGDITANEQFF. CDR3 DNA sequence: TGCGCCAGCAGCTCCCCGGGAGATATTACGGCCAATGAGCAGTTCTTC. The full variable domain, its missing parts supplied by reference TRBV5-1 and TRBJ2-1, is KAGVTQTPRYLIKTRGQQVTLSCSPISGHRSVSWYQQTPGQGLQFLFEYFSETQRNKGNFPGRFSGRQFSNSRSEMNVSTLELGDSALYLCASSSPGDITANEQFFGPGTRLTVL.

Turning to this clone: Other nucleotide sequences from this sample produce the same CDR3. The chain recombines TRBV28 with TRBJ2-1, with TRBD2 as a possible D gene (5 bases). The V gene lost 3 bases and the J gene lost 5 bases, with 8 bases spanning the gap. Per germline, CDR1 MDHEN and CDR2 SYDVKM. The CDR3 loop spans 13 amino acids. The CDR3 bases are TGTGCCAGCAGTTTTTCGGGGAACAATGAGCAGTTCTTC. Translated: CASSFSGNNEQFF.

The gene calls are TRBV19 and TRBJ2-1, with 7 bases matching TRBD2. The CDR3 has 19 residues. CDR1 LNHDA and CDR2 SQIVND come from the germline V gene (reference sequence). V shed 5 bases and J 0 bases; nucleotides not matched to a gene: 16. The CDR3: CASSAWEIAGLSSYNEQFF. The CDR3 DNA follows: TGTGCCAGTAGTGCCTGGGAAATAGCGGGCCTGAGCTCCTACAATGAGCAGTTCTTC.

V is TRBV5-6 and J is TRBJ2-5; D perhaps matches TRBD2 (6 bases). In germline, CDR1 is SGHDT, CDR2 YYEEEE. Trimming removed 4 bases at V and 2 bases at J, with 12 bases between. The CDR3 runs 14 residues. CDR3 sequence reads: CASSISGRQETQYF. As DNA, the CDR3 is TGTGCCAGCAGCATCTCGGGGAGGCAAGAGACCCAGTACTTC.

The CDR3 is CASSERRGLAGVYEQYF. The CDR3 DNA sequence: TGCGCCAGCAGTGAGAGGAGGGGACTAGCGGGAGTCTACGAGCAGTACTTC. The V and J genes are TRBV10-1 and TRBJ2-7; 14 bases are a match to TRBD2. The germline gives CDR1 WNHNN, CDR2 SYGVQD (reference sequence). V was pared by 2 bases and J by 3 bases, with 6 bases of the junction left unmatched. The CDR3 is 17 residues long.

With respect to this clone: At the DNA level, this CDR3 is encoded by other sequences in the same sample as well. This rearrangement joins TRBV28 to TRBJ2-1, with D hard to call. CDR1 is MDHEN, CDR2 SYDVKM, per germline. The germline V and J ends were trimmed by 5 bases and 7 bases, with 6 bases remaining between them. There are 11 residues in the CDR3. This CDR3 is CASSLYNEQFF. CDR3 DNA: TGTGCCAGCAGTCTTTATAATGAGCAGTTCTTC.

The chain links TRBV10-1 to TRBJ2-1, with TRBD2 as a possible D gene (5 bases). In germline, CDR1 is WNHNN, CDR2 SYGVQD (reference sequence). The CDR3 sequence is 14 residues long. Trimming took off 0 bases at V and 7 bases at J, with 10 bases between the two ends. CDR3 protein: CASSESARTNEQFF. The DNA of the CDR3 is TGCGCCAGCAGTGAGTCCGCCCGGACTAATGAGCAGTTCTTC.

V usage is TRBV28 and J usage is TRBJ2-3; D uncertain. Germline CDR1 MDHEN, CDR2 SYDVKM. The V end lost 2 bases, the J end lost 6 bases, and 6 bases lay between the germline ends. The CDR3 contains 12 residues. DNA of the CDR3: TGTGCCAGCAGTTTAGTGCGCGATACGCAGTATTTT. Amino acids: CASSLVRDTQYF. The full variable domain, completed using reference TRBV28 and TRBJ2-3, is DVKVTQSSRYLVKRTGEKVFLECVQDMDHENMFWYRQDPGLGLRLIYFSYDVKMKEKGDIPEGYSVSREKKERFSLILESASTNQTSMYLCASSLVRDTQYFGPGTRLTVL.

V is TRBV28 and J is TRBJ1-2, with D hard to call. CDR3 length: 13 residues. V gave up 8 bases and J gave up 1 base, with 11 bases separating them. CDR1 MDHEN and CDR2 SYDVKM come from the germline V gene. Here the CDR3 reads CASSEGINYGYTF. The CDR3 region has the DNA TGTGCCAGCTCGGAGGGTATTAACTATGGCTACACCTTC.

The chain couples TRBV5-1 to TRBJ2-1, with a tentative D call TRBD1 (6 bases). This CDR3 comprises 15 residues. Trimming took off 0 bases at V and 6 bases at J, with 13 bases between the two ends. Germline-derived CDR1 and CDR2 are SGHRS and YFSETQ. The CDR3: CASSLEGTRGNEQFF. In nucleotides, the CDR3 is TGCGCCAGCAGCTTGGAGGGGACACGTGGCAATGAGCAGTTCTTC.

The CDR3 reads CASSFVSGQETQYF. CDR3 coding DNA: TGTGCCAGCAGCTTTGTGAGCGGCCAAGAGACCCAGTACTTC. This chain joins TRBV5-5 and TRBJ2-5, with a possible D match to TRBD2 (5 bases). The CDR3 contains 14 residues. The ends were cut back, 2 bases at V and 1 base at J, with 9 bases in the middle. Germline lookup yields CDR1 SGHKS and CDR2 YYEKEE (reference sequence).

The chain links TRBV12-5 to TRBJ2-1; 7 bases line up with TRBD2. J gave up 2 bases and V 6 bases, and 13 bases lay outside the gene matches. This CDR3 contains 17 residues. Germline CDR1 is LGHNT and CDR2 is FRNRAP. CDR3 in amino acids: CASGGRTRVYPYNEQFF. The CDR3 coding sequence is TGTGCTAGTGGGGGACGGACTAGGGTATATCCCTACAATGAGCAGTTCTTC.

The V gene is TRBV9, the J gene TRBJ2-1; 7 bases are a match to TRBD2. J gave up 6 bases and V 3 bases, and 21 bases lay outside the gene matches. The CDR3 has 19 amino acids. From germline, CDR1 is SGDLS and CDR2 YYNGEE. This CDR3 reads CASSAPGGRRTSVSNEQFF. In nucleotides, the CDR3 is TGTGCCAGCAGCGCCCCAGGCGGAAGGAGGACTAGTGTCTCCAATGAGCAGTTCTTC. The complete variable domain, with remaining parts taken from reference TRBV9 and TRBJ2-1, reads DSGVTQTPKHLITATGQRVTLRCSPRSGDLSVYWYQQSLDQGLQFLIQYYNGEERAKGNILERFSAQQFPDLHSELNLSSLELGDSALYFCASSAPGGRRTSVSNEQFFGPGTRLTVL.

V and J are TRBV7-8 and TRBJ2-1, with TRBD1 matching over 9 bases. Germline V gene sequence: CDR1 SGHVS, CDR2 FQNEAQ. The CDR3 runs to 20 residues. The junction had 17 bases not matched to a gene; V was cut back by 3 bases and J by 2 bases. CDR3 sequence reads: CASSFGRETGTGNTYNEQFF. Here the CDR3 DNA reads TGTGCCAGCAGCTTCGGCCGGGAAACAGGGACAGGGAATACCTACAATGAGCAGTTCTTC.

The CDR3 DNA follows: TGTGCCAGCAGCTCCGTCCCCGCGGGAGAGTCAGATACGCAGTATTTT. Its protein is CASSSVPAGESDTQYF. The chain recombines TRBV7-6 with TRBJ2-3, with 7 bases fitting TRBD2. After removal of 4 bases from V and 4 bases from J, the junction contained 11 bases not matched to a gene. Per germline, CDR1 SGHVS and CDR2 FNYEAQ. CDR3 length: 16 residues.

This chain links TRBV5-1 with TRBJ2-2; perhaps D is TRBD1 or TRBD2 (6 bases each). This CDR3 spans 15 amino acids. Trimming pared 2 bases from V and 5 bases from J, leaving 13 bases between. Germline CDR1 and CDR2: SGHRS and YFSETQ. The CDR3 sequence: CASSLGGRVTGELFF. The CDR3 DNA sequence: TGCGCCAGCAGCTTAGGGGGGCGCGTAACCGGGGAGCTGTTTTTT.

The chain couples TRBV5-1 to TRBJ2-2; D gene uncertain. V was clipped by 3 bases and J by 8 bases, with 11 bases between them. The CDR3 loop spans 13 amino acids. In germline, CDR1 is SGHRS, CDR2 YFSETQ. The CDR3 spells CASSSPTFGELFF. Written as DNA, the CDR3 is TGCGCCAGCAGCTCCCCAACGTTTGGGGAGCTGTTTTTT.

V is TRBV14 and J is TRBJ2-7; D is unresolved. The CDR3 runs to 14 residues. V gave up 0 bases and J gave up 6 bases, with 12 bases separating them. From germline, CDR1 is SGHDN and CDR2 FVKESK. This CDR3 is CASSQDLTAREQYF. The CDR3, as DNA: TGTGCCAGCAGCCAAGATCTCACAGCCCGCGAGCAGTACTTC.

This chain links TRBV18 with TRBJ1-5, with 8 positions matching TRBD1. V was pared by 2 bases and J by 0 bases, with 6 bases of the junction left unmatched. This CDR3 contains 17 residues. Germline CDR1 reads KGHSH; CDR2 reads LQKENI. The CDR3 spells CASSPGTGTYSNQPQHF. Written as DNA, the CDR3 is TGTGCCAGCTCACCAGGGACAGGAACCTATAGCAATCAGCCCCAGCATTTT.

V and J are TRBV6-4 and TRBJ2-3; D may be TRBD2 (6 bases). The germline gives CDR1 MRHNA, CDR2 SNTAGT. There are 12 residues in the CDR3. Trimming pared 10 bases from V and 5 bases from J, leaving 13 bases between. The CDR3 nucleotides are TGTGCCACCTCGGGGGACGGAGATACGCAGTATTTT. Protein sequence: CATSGDGDTQYF.

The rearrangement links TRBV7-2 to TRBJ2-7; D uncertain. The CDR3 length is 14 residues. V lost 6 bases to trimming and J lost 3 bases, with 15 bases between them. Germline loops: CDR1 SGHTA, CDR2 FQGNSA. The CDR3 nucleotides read TGTGCCAGCAGATCGGGCGGAAACTTCTACGAGCAGTACTTC. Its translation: CASRSGGNFYEQYF.

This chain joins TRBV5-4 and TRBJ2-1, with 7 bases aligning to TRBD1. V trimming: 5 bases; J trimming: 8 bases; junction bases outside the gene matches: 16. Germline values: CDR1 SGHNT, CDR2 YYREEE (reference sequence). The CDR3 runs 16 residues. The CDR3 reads CASRENRGTATHEQFF. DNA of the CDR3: TGTGCCAGCAGAGAAAACAGGGGCACTGCTACCCATGAGCAGTTCTTC.

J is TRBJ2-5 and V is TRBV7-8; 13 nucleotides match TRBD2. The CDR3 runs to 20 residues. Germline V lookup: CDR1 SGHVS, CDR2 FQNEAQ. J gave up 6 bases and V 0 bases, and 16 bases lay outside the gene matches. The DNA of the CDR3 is TGTGCCAGCAGCTTAGCCACGGGACTAGCGGGAACATATTCCACTCAGACCCAGTACTTC. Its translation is CASSLATGLAGTYSTQTQYF.

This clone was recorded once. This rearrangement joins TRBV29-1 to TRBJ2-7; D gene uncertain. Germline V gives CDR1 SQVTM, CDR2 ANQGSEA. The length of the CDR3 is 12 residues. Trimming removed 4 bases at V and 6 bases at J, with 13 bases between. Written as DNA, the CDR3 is TGCAGCGTTGGTGACCCGGCCCGCGAGCAGTACTTC. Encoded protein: CSVGDPAREQYF.

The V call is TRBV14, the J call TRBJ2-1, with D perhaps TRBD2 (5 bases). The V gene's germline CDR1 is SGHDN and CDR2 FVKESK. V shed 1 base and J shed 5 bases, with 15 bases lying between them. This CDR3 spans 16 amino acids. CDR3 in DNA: TGTGCCAGCAGCCAAGGAGCGGTACGGGGTCACAATGAGCAGTTCTTC. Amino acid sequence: CASSQGAVRGHNEQFF.